This is a list of T cell receptor beta chains from one sample in a study of spatial heterogeneity in lung cancer. One entry per CDR3 protein, called by TCRdb with MiXCR from the 5' RACE reads. This sample has just over 70,000 distinct CDR3 sequences, with approximately 8.9% found just once. The material was PBMCs, obtained at follow-up. The receptors originated from a female donor with early-stage non-small cell lung cancer. Both conserved end residues are part of each CDR3. Fields, in order: clone size, V gene, D gene, J gene, CDR3 protein, CDR3 DNA. D genes are given only for firm matches. Size tells how often a clone was seen (once, few, many) or the class of an expanded clone, and some rows leave it out.

few,TRBV12-3/TRBV12-4,TRBD2,TRBJ2-5,CASSSGLAVETQYF,TGTGCCAGCAGTTCGGGACTAGCGGTGGAGACCCAGTACTTC
few,TRBV3-1,NA,TRBJ2-3,CASSPMGSGTDTQYF,TGTGCCAGCAGCCCCATGGGGAGTGGCACAGATACGCAGTATTTT
many,TRBV28,TRBD1,TRBJ1-1,CASSLGTGGNTEAFF,TGTGCCAGCAGTTTGGGGACAGGGGGGAACACTGAAGCTTTCTTT
NA,TRBV11-2,NA,TRBJ2-1,CASSLDQYGNEQFF,TGTGCCAGCAGCTTAGATCAGTACGGGAATGAGCAGTTCTTC
many,TRBV5-1,TRBD2,TRBJ2-1,CASSLVGTRNEQFF,TGCGCCAGCAGCTTGGTGGGGACTAGAAATGAGCAGTTCTTC
NA,TRBV27,NA,TRBJ2-1,CASSFLVGNEQFF,TGTGCCAGCAGTTTCCTAGTAGGCAATGAGCAGTTCTTC
many,TRBV29-1,NA,TRBJ1-1,CSVDGDNTEAFF,TGCAGCGTTGATGGGGATAACACTGAAGCTTTCTTT
many,TRBV11-2,NA,TRBJ1-1,CASSYSRPGEAFF,TGTGCCAGCAGTTACTCCCGGCCGGGGGAAGCTTTCTTT
many,TRBV7-9,NA,TRBJ2-3,CASSPLWKGRTDTQYF,TGTGCCAGCAGCCCTCTCTGGAAAGGGAGGACAGATACGCAGTATTTT
many,TRBV12-3/TRBV12-4,TRBD1,TRBJ2-1,CASGGTGGNNEQFF,TGTGCCAGCGGGGGGACAGGGGGAAACAATGAGCAGTTCTTC
many,TRBV9,NA,TRBJ1-2,CASSVVSGPPSGYGYTF,TGTGCCAGCAGCGTGGTTTCGGGACCCCCAAGTGGGTATGGCTACACCTTC
few,TRBV12-3/TRBV12-4,TRBD2,TRBJ2-2,CASITSGLNTGELFF,TGTGCCAGCATTACTAGCGGGTTGAACACCGGGGAGCTGTTTTTT
many,TRBV28,TRBD1,TRBJ1-5,CASGTASNQPQHF,TGTGCCAGCGGGACAGCTAGCAATCAGCCCCAGCATTTT
many,TRBV19,NA,TRBJ1-5,CASSIEDTKGQPQHF,TGTGCCAGTAGTATAGAGGACACCAAGGGTCAGCCCCAGCATTTT
few,TRBV20-1,TRBD2,TRBJ2-5,CSARLAGGETQYF,TGCAGTGCTAGGCTAGCGGGAGGAGAGACCCAGTACTTC
many,TRBV3-1,TRBD2,TRBJ2-5,CASSQLAGLRETQYF,TGTGCCAGCAGCCAGCTAGCGGGATTGCGGGAGACCCAGTACTTC
many,TRBV12-5,NA,TRBJ2-1,CASGGGGYNEQFF,TGTGCTAGTGGCGGGGGAGGTTACAATGAGCAGTTCTTC
many,TRBV10-3,NA,TRBJ1-6,CAITEFSVSPLHF,TGTGCCATCACCGAATTTTCAGTTTCACCCCTCCACTTT
NA,TRBV20-1,NA,TRBJ2-1,CSARAGSSNEQFF,TGCAGTGCTAGAGCCGGGTCATCCAATGAGCAGTTCTTC
many,TRBV20-1,TRBD2,TRBJ2-5,CSARDPTSAQETQYF,TGCAGTGCTAGAGATCCGACTAGCGCCCAAGAGACCCAGTACTTC
many,TRBV5-1,NA,TRBJ1-1,CASSLGLVSGAFF,TGCGCCAGCAGCTTGGGGCTGGTAAGTGGGGCTTTCTTT
many,TRBV9,NA,TRBJ2-1,CASSPRMGGEQFF,TGTGCCAGCAGCCCCCGGATGGGCGGCGAGCAGTTCTTC
NA,TRBV7-3,NA,TRBJ2-3,CASSAYDSKQYF,TGTGCCAGCAGCGCTTACGACAGCAAGCAGTATTTT
many,TRBV5-1,NA,TRBJ2-2,CASSGPGSGELFF,TGCGCCAGCTCCGGCCCGGGTAGCGGGGAGCTGTTTTTT
NA,TRBV11-3,NA,TRBJ2-2,CASSLGADSGTGELFF,TGTGCCAGCAGCTTAGGAGCGGACAGCGGCACCGGGGAGCTGTTTTTT
NA,TRBV5-1,NA,TRBJ2-1,CASSLTGLSYNEQFF,TGCGCCAGCAGCTTGACAGGGCTGTCCTACAATGAGCAGTTCTTC
many,TRBV5-1,NA,TRBJ2-7,CASSYSRFPEGNEQYF,TGCGCCAGCAGCTACTCGAGGTTCCCAGAGGGGAACGAGCAGTACTTC
NA,TRBV12-3/TRBV12-4,TRBD2,TRBJ2-1,CASSLLAGVGNEQFF,TGTGCCAGCAGTTTACTAGCGGGAGTGGGGAATGAGCAGTTCTTC
many,TRBV12-3/TRBV12-4,NA,TRBJ2-5,CASRPIETQYF,TGTGCCAGCCGGCCTATTGAGACCCAGTACTTC
many,TRBV28,NA,TRBJ2-5,CASRGRGDPLVKTQYF,TGTGCCAGCAGGGGCCGAGGAGACCCTTTGGTGAAGACCCAGTACTTC
NA,TRBV5-1,NA,TRBJ2-5,CVSSLAKGGDPQYF,TGCGTCAGCAGCTTGGCGAAGGGCGGAGATCCCCAGTACTTC
few,TRBV29-1,NA,TRBJ1-5,CSVAYNRNSNQPQHF,TGCAGCGTCGCCTATAACAGAAACAGCAATCAGCCCCAGCATTTT
many,TRBV29-1,NA,TRBJ2-6,CSVVVGSSGANVLTF,TGCAGCGTTGTGGTAGGATCCTCTGGGGCCAACGTCCTGACTTTC
NA,TRBV18,TRBD1,TRBJ1-5,CASSLGQATQPQHF,TGTGCCAGCTCACTCGGACAGGCCACTCAGCCCCAGCATTTT
many,TRBV6-5,TRBD1,TRBJ1-4,CASSYTTGENEKLFF,TGTGCCAGCAGTTATACGACAGGGGAAAATGAAAAACTGTTTTTT
many,TRBV6-2/TRBV6-3,TRBD1,TRBJ2-1,CAIRTGGNEQFF,TGTGCCATACGGACAGGGGGCAATGAGCAGTTCTTC
NA,TRBV2,NA,TRBJ1-1,CATSPPGPREAFF,TGTGCCACCAGCCCCCCGGGACCACGTGAAGCTTTCTTT